This TCR beta chain is from a study of graft-versus-host responses after intestinal transplantation. For the study at large: The recipients all started with anti-thymocyte globulin induction and then took tacrolimus and steroids for two to four years. Study-wide results and caveats: GvH clones were found in recipient marrow; some appeared first in ileum or blood. HvG clone declines early post-transplant were associated with peak circulating GvH levels.

To note about this clone: Its target is not known.

Libraries were prepared by immunoSEQ multiplex PCR; TCRdb keeps only in-frame clonotypes and omits some of them. The sample includes over 80,000 clones, around 91% of them seen just once. Trimming left V 0 bases short and J 4 bases short, with 12 bases between. This CDR3 spans 15 amino acids. Germline V lookup: CDR1 MGHRA, CDR2 YSYEKL. V gene TRBV4-1 combines with J gene TRBJ1-2, with unresolved D. Sequencing used unstimulated CD4+ T cells sorted from spleen or lymph node cells, obtained before transplant. The receptor was derived from a human donor who was the organ donor for an intestinal transplant. The CDR3 DNA reads as TGCGCCAGCAGCCAAGATGGCAGGCCCTCCTATGGCTACACCTTC. It specifies CASSQDGRPSYGYTF.